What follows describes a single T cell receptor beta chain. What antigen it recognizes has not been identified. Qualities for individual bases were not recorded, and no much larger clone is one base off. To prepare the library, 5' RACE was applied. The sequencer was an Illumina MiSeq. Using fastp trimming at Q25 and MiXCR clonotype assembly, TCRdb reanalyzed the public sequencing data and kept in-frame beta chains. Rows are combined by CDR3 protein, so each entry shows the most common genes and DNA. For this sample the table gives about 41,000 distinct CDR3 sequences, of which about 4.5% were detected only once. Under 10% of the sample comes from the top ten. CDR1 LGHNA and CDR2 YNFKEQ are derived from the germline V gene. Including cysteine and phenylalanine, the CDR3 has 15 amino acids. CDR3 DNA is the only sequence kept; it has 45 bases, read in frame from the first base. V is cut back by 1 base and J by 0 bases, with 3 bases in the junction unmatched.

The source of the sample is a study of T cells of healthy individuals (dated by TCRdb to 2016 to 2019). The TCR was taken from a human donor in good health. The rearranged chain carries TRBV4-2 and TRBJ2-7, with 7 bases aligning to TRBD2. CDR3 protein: CASSQGDYFSYEQYF. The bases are TGTGCCAGCAGCCAAGGGGACTACTTCTCCTACGAGCAGTACTTC.